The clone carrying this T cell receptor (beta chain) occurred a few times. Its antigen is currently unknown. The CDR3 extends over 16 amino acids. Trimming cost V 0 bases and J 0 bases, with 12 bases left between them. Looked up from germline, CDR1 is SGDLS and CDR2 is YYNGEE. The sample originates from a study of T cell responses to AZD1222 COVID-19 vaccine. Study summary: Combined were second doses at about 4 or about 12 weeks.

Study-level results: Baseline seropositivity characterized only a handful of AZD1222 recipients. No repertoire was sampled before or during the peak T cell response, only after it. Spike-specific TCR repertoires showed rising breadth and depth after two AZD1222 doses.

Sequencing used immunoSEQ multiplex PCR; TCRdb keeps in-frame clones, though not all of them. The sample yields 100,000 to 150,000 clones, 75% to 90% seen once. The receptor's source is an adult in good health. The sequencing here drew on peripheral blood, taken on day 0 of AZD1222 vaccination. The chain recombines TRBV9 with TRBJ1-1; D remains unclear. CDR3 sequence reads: CASSVGGAALNTEAFF. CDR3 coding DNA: TGTGCCAGCAGCGTAGGTGGCGCAGCCCTGAACACTGAAGCTTTCTTT.